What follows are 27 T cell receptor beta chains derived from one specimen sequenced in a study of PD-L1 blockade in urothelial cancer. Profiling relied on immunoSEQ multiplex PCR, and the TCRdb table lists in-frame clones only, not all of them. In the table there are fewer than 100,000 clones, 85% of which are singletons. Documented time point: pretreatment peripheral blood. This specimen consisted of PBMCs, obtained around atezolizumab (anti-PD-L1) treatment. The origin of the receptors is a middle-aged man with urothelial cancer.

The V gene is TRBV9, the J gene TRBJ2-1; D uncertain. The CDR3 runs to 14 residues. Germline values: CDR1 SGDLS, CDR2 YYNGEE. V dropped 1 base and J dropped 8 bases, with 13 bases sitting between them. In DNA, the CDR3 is TGTGCCAGCAGCGTATCCCTAGTCGTCGATGAGCAGTTCTTC. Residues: CASSVSLVVDEQFF.

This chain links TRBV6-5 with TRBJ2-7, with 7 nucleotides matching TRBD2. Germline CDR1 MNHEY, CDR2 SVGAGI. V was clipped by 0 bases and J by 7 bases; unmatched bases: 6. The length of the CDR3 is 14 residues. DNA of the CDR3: TGTGCCAGCAGTTACTCGGGGAGGGGAGAAGAGCAGTACTTC. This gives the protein CASSYSGRGEEQYF.

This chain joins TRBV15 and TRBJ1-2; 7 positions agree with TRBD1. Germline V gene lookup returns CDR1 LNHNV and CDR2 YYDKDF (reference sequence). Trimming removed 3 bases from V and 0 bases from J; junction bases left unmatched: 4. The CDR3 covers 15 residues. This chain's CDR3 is CATSRGGTANYGYTF. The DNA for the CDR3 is TGTGCCACCAGCAGGGGTGGGACAGCTAACTATGGCTACACCTTC.

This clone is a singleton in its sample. The CDR3 loop reads CASSRTSGELFF. For the CDR3, the DNA is TGTGCCAGCAGCCGGACTAGCGGGGAGCTGTTTTTT. V gene TRBV5-4 combines with J gene TRBJ2-2; 7 nucleotides line up with TRBD2. Germline loops: CDR1 SGHNT, CDR2 YYREEE (reference sequence). This CDR3 spans 12 amino acids. The trim removed 4 bases at V and 7 bases at J, leaving 1 base unmatched.

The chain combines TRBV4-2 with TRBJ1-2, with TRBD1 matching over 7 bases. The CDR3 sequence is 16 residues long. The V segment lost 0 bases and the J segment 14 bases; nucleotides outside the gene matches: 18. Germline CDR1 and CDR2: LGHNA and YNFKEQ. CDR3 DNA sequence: TGTGCCAGCAGCCAAGAAACTGGACAGGCCGCCTTGGGGGGTACCTTC. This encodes CASSQETGQAALGGTF.

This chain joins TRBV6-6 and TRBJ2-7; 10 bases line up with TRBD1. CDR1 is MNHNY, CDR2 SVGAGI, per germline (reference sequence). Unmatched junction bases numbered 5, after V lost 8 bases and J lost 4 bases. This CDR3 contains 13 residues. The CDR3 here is CASQTGGGYEQYF. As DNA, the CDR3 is TGTGCCAGCCAGACAGGGGGCGGATACGAGCAGTACTTC.

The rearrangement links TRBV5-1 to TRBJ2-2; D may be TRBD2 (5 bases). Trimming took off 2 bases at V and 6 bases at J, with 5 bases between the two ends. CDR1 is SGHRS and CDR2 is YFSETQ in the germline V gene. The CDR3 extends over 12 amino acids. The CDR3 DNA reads TGCGCCAGCAGCTTTAGCGCCGGGGAGCTGTTTTTT. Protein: CASSFSAGELFF. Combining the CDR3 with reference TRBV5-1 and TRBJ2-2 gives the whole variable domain KAGVTQTPRYLIKTRGQQVTLSCSPISGHRSVSWYQQTPGQGLQFLFEYFSETQRNKGNFPGRFSGRQFSNSRSEMNVSTLELGDSALYLCASSFSAGELFFGEGSRLTVL.

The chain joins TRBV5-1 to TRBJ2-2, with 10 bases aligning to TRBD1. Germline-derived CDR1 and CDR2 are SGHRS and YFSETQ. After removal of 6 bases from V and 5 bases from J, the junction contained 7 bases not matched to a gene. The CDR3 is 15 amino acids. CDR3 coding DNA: TGCGCCAGCACCACTAGACAGGGGGCGACCGGGGAGCTGTTTTTT. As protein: CASTTRQGATGELFF.

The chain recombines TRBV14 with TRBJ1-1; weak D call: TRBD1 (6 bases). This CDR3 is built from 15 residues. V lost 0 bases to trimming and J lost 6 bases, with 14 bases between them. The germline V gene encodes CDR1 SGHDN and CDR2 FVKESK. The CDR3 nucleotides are TGTGCCAGCAGCCAAGATCCCAGGGGCATCGCTGAAGCTTTCTTT. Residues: CASSQDPRGIAEAFF.

CDR3: CASSLAGLGGVNEQFF. The CDR3 DNA follows: TGTGCCAGCAGCTTAGCGGGACTAGGGGGAGTCAATGAGCAGTTCTTC. J is TRBJ2-1 and V is TRBV7-2; 8 bases match TRBD2. The CDR3 is made up of 16 amino acids. Trimming took 0 bases from V and 6 from J; bases not matched to a gene: 7. Germline-derived CDR1 and CDR2 are SGHTA and FQGNSA.

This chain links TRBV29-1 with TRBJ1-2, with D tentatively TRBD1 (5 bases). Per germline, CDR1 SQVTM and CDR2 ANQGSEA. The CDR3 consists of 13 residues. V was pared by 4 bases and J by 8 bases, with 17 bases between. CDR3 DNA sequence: TGCAGCGTTGCGGCGGCACAGGCGGTCGGCTACACCTTC. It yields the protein CSVAAAQAVGYTF. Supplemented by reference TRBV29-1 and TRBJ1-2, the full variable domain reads SAVISQKPSRDICQRGTSLTIQCQVDSQVTMMFWYRQQPGQSLTLIATANQGSEATYESGFVIDKFPISRPNLTFSTLTVSNMSPEDSSIYLCSVAAAQAVGYTFGSGTRLTVV.

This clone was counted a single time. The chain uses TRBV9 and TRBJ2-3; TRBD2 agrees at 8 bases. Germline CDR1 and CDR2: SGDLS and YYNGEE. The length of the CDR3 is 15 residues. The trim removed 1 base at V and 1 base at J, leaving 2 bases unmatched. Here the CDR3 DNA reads TGTGCCAGCAGCGTAAGCGGGAGAGGCACAGATACGCAGTATTTT. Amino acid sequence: CASSVSGRGTDTQYF. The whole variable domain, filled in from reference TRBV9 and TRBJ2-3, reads DSGVTQTPKHLITATGQRVTLRCSPRSGDLSVYWYQQSLDQGLQFLIQYYNGEERAKGNILERFSAQQFPDLHSELNLSSLELGDSALYFCASSVSGRGTDTQYFGPGTRLTVL.

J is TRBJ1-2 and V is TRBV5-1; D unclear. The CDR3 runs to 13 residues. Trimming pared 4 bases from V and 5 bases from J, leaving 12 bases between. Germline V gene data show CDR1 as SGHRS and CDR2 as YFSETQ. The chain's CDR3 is CASSPETDYGYTF. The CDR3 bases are TGCGCCAGCAGCCCCGAGACTGATTATGGCTACACCTTC.

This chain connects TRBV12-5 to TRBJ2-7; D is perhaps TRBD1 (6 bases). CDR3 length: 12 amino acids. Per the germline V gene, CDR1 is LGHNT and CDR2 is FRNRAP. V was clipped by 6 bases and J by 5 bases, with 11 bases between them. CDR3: CASGTGYHEQYF. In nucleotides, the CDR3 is TGTGCTAGTGGAACAGGGTACCACGAGCAGTACTTC. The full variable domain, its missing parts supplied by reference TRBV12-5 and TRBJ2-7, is DARVTQTPRHKVTEMGQEVTMRCQPILGHNTVFWYRQTMMQGLELLAYFRNRAPLDDSGMPKDRFSAEMPDATLATLKIQPSEPRDSAVYFCASGTGYHEQYFGPGTRLTVT.

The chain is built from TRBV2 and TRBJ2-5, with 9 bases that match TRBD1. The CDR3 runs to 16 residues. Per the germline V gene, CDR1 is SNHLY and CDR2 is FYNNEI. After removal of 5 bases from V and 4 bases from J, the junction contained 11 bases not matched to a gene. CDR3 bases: TGTGCCAGCAGTCCCCTTTCTCAGGGACAGGGAGAGACCCAGTACTTC. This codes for CASSPLSQGQGETQYF.

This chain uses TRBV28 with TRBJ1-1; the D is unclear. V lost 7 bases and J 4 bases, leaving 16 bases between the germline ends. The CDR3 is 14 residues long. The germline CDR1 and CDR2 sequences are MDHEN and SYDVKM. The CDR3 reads CASILLPRFTEAFF. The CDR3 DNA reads TGTGCCAGCATCCTACTGCCGCGGTTCACTGAAGCTTTCTTT.

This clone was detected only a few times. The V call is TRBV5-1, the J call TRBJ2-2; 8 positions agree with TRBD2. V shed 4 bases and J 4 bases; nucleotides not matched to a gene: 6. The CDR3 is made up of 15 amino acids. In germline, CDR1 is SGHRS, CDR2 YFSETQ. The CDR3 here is CASSRGGGGTGELFF. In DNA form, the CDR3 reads TGCGCCAGCAGCCGGGGGGGAGGAGGCACCGGGGAGCTGTTTTTT.

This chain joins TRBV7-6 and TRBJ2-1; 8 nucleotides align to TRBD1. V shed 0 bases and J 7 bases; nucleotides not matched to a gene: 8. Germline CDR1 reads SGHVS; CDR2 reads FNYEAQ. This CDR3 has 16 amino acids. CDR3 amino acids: CASSLAPAGGLNEQFF. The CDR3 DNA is TGTGCCAGCAGCTTAGCGCCCGCAGGGGGCCTGAATGAGCAGTTCTTC.

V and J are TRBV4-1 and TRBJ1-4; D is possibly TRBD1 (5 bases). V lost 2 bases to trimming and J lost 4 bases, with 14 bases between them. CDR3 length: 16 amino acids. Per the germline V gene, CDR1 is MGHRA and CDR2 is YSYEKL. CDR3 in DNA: TGCGCCAGCAGCCAACCCCTAAGGGGTCTTAATGAAAAACTGTTTTTT. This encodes CASSQPLRGLNEKLFF.

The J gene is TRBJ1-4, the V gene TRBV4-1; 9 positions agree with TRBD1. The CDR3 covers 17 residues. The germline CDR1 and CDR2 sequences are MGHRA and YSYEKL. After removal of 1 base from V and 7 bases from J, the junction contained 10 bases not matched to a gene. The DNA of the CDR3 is TGCGCCAGCAGCCAAGGCGGCGGACAGGGGACCGTTGAAAAACTGTTTTTT. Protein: CASSQGGGQGTVEKLFF.

The chain's CDR3 is CASSPPGIRTDTQYF. The CDR3 nucleotides read TGTGCCAGCAGCCCCCCCGGTATCCGCACAGATACGCAGTATTTT. V is TRBV5-6 and J is TRBJ2-3; D ambiguous. Germline CDR1 and CDR2: SGHDT and YYEEEE. The V end lost 4 bases, the J end lost 1 base, and 13 bases lay between the germline ends. The length of the CDR3 is 15 residues.

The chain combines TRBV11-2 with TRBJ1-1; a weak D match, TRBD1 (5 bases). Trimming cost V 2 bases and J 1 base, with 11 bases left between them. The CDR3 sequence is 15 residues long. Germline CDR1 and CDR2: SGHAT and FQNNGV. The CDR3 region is CASSLRPGGNTEAFF. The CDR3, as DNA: TGTGCCAGCAGCTTAAGACCCGGGGGGAACACTGAAGCTTTCTTT.

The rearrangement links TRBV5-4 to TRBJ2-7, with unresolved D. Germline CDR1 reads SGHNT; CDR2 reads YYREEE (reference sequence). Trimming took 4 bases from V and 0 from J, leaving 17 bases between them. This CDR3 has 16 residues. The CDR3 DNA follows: TGTGCCAGCAGCCCAACATCAGGCATTAGCTCCTACGAGCAGTACTTC. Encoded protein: CASSPTSGISSYEQYF.

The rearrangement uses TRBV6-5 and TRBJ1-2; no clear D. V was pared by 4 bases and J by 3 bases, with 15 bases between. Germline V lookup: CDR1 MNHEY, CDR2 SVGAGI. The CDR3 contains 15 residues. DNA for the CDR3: TGTGCCAGCAGTTCACCCGGACGGGGATACTATGGCTACACCTTC. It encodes CASSSPGRGYYGYTF.

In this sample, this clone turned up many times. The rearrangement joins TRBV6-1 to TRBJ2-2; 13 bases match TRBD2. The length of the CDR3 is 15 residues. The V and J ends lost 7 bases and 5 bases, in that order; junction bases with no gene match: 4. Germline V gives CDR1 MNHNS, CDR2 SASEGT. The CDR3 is CASTWTSGSTGELFF. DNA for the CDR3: TGTGCCAGCACCTGGACTAGCGGGAGTACCGGGGAGCTGTTTTTT.

The CDR3 spells CASSLGLRSYGYTF. CDR3 coding DNA: TGTGCCAGCAGTTTAGGGCTGCGATCGTATGGCTACACCTTC. The chain links TRBV28 to TRBJ1-2; D is ambiguous. Germline V gene data show CDR1 as MDHEN and CDR2 as SYDVKM. This CDR3 has 14 residues. Trimming left V 2 bases short and J 5 bases short, with 12 bases between.

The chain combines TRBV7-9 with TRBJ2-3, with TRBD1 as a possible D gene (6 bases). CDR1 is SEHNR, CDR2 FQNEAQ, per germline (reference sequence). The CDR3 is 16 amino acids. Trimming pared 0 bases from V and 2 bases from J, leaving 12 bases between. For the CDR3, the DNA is TGTGCCAGCAGCTTAGCTGGGGGCGTATTCACAGATACGCAGTATTTT. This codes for CASSLAGGVFTDTQYF.